The present T cell receptor (beta chain) was sequenced within a study of T cells after yellow fever vaccination. Overall study findings and caveats: Peaking on day 5 versus 15, the secondary response was faster but weaker. In post-booster samples, most primary-vaccination clones reappeared (about 96% CD4, approximately 91% CD8).

Between the trimmed V and J ends, which lost 6 bases and 8 bases, there was a span of 29 bases. Germline loops: CDR1 DFQATT, CDR2 SNEGSKA (reference sequence). The CDR3 has 17 amino acids. This clonotype was seen ten or more times. The antigen is undetermined. Universal primer sites and UMIs were introduced during 5'RACE template-switching synthesis of TCR cDNA. TCRdb recomputed calls from the 5' RACE reads with MiXCR, one row per CDR3 protein. There are some 400,000 distinct CDR3 sequences in the sample; 18% occur only once, and 15% to 20% lies in the top ten. Sample: PBMCs, taken before the yellow fever booster vaccination. This sequence originates from a man younger than 35 who received the YFV17D yellow fever vaccine. This chain connects TRBV20-1 to TRBJ2-1; D ambiguous. For the CDR3, the DNA is TGCAGTGCCCTCTCGTACAATCAGATGGGCAGGATAGATGAGCAGTTCTTC. It specifies CSALSYNQMGRIDEQFF.